The 24 T cell receptor beta chains below were found in one sample sequenced in a study of blood T cell repertoires in COVID-19. Repertoires were generated with immunoSEQ multiplex PCR, while TCRdb's copy carries only in-frame clones and drops some. The sample records over 120,000 clones, around 83% being singletons. Sequencing used peripheral blood. The receptors here all came from a man between 60 and 70 years old with active or convalescent COVID-19.

The V and J genes are TRBV20-1 and TRBJ2-6; D is possibly TRBD1 (6 bases). Trimming took 3 bases from V and 2 from J, leaving 11 bases between them. The germline V gene encodes CDR1 DFQATT and CDR2 SNEGSKA (reference sequence). This CDR3 is 15 amino acids long. The CDR3 protein is CSASAQGPGANVLTF. Here the CDR3 DNA reads TGCAGTGCTAGTGCACAGGGACCTGGGGCCAACGTCCTGACTTTC.

The chain is built from TRBV30 and TRBJ1-5; maybe TRBD1 (5 bases). Germline V gene sequence: CDR1 GTSNPN, CDR2 SVGIG (reference sequence). The CDR3 length is 13 residues. V was cut by 4 bases and J by 7 bases, with 14 bases left in between. This chain's CDR3 is CAWTGGSGQPQHF. DNA of the CDR3: TGTGCCTGGACGGGGGGATCGGGGCAGCCCCAGCATTTT.

This chain connects TRBV13 to TRBJ2-3; TRBD2 matches 8 bases. Unmatched junction bases numbered 10, after V lost 6 bases and J lost 5 bases. Germline V CDR1 and CDR2: PRHDT, FYEKMQ (reference sequence). The CDR3 sequence is 15 residues long. In DNA form, the CDR3 reads TGTGCCAGCAGGGGACTAGAAGGGAGTAAAGATACGCAGTATTTT. It is translated as CASRGLEGSKDTQYF.

This chain connects TRBV23-1 to TRBJ2-7, with 14 bases matching TRBD2. TRBV23-1 has ORF status, its function being uncertain. Losses at the gene ends were 6 bases for V and 3 bases for J; bases not matched to a gene: 4. There are 15 residues in the CDR3. The CDR3 DNA is TGCGCCAGCAGACCGGGACTAGCGGGAGTCTACGAGCAGTACGTC. This codes for CASRPGLAGVYEQYV.

The rearrangement links TRBV2 to TRBJ2-5; TRBD2 agrees at 13 bases. The CDR3 loop spans 15 amino acids. J was trimmed by 2 bases and V by 6 bases; bases with no gene match: 3. Germline V gene data show CDR1 as SNHLY and CDR2 as FYNNEI. The CDR3 region is CASRLAGGSQETQYF. CDR3 DNA: TGTGCCAGCAGACTAGCGGGAGGGTCGCAAGAGACCCAGTACTTC.

This clone was seen once. The chain joins TRBV18 to TRBJ2-3; 11 bases map to TRBD2. After removal of 3 bases from V and 2 bases from J, the junction contained 7 bases not matched to a gene. CDR3 size: 17 residues. Germline-derived CDR1 and CDR2 are KGHSH and LQKENI. CDR3 DNA sequence: TGTGCCAGCTCACCTCTAGGGACTAGCGGACTCACAGATACGCAGTATTTT. Amino acid sequence: CASSPLGTSGLTDTQYF.

V gene TRBV4-3 combines with J gene TRBJ2-7, with 7 bases fitting TRBD1. J gave up 2 bases and V 4 bases, and 2 bases lay outside the gene matches. Germline values: CDR1 LGHNA, CDR2 YSLEER. The CDR3 length is 13 residues. Here the CDR3 reads CASSRDRAYEQYF. CDR3 sequence (DNA): TGCGCCAGCAGCCGGGACAGAGCCTACGAGCAGTACTTC.

The chain combines TRBV5-1 with TRBJ2-1; 10 nucleotides line up with TRBD1. Trimming cost V 4 bases and J 9 bases; bases outside gene matches: 10. The CDR3 contains 15 residues. Germline CDR1 reads SGHRS; CDR2 reads YFSETQ. The CDR3 sequence: CASSAGTGVGGEQFF. CDR3 bases: TGCGCCAGCAGCGCCGGGACAGGGGTAGGCGGTGAGCAGTTCTTC.

The chain employs TRBV12-5 and TRBJ2-5; TRBD1 agrees at 7 bases. V dropped 6 bases and J dropped 2; count of bases not matched to a gene: 6. CDR1 and CDR2 from the germline V gene are LGHNT and FRNRAP. CDR3 length: 14 residues. The CDR3 sequence: CASGRTGEQETQYF. The CDR3 region has the DNA TGTGCTAGTGGGAGGACAGGCGAACAAGAGACCCAGTACTTC. Full variable domain (remainder filled in from reference TRBV12-5 and TRBJ2-5): DARVTQTPRHKVTEMGQEVTMRCQPILGHNTVFWYRQTMMQGLELLAYFRNRAPLDDSGMPKDRFSAEMPDATLATLKIQPSEPRDSAVYFCASGRTGEQETQYFGPGTRLLVL.

This sequence joins TRBV6-5 and TRBJ2-5; 9 nucleotides align to TRBD2. After removal of 0 bases from V and 2 bases from J, the junction contained 4 bases not matched to a gene. The CDR3 runs to 16 residues. Germline V gives CDR1 MNHEY, CDR2 SVGAGI. This CDR3 reads CASSYSGGGGQETQYF. CDR3 nucleotide sequence: TGTGCCAGCAGTTACTCAGGCGGGGGGGGTCAAGAGACCCAGTACTTC.

The chain has TRBV7-9 and TRBJ2-3; D call uncertain. The V end lost 2 bases, the J end lost 7 bases, and 7 bases lay between the germline ends. The CDR3 covers 12 residues. Germline V gene data show CDR1 as SEHNR and CDR2 as FQNEAQ (reference sequence). DNA for the CDR3: TGTGCCAGCAGCTTACAGGAATATACGCAGTATTTT. Translating gives CASSLQEYTQYF.

The genes are TRBV19 and TRBJ1-5, with a tentative D call TRBD1 (6 bases). The CDR3 covers 15 residues. Trimming removed 5 bases at V and 5 bases at J, with 16 bases between. Germline lookup yields CDR1 LNHDA and CDR2 SQIVND (reference sequence). The CDR3 DNA follows: TGTGCCAGTAGTGCTACCGGGACAAATTATCAGCCCCAGCATTTT. It specifies CASSATGTNYQPQHF.

The rearrangement uses TRBV5-4 and TRBJ2-7; tentative D call: TRBD2 (6 bases). V lost 2 bases and J 6 bases, leaving 12 bases between the germline ends. The length of the CDR3 is 13 residues. Per germline, CDR1 SGHNT and CDR2 YYREEE (reference sequence). CDR3 residues: CASSFAGTAEQYV. The CDR3 DNA reads TGTGCCAGCAGCTTCGCGGGGACTGCCGAGCAGTACGTC.

The chain uses TRBV4-3 and TRBJ1-2; D remains unclear. The CDR3 loop spans 14 amino acids. In germline, CDR1 is LGHNA, CDR2 YSLEER. The germline V and J ends were trimmed by 3 bases and 8 bases, with 16 bases remaining between them. The CDR3 loop reads CASSHPDFSPGYTF. The DNA for the CDR3 is TGCGCCAGCAGCCATCCCGACTTCTCCCCAGGCTACACCTTC.

The rearrangement links TRBV6-5 to TRBJ1-1; the match to TRBD1 covers 7 bases. This CDR3 has 14 residues. The V segment lost 6 bases and the J segment 4 bases; nucleotides outside the gene matches: 8. CDR1 and CDR2 (germline): MNHEY, SVGAGI. In DNA form, the CDR3 reads TGTGCCAGCAGAAGTCAGGGGGAGAGCACTGAAGCTTTCTTT. Its protein product is CASRSQGESTEAFF.

This chain joins TRBV11-3 and TRBJ1-4; perhaps TRBD1 as D (6 bases). The ends were cut back, 5 bases at V and 10 bases at J, with 20 bases in the middle. Germline V gives CDR1 SGHNT, CDR2 YENEEA. The CDR3 has 15 amino acids. CDR3 in amino acids: CASSPTGQIKGKLFF. The DNA of the CDR3 is TGTGCCAGCAGCCCCACGGGACAAATTAAGGGAAAACTGTTTTTT.

The rearrangement uses TRBV4-3 and TRBJ2-2, with TRBD2 matching 7 bases. The CDR3 runs to 16 residues. Germline lookup yields CDR1 LGHNA and CDR2 YSLEER. The V segment lost 4 bases and the J segment 0 bases; nucleotides outside the gene matches: 5. The CDR3 loop is CASSPSGPSNTGELFF. In DNA, the CDR3 is TGCGCCAGCAGCCCTAGCGGACCATCGAACACCGGGGAGCTGTTTTTT.

The V call is TRBV4-1, the J call TRBJ1-5; D perhaps matches TRBD1 (5 bases). V was trimmed by 0 bases and J by 3 bases, leaving 12 bases between them. CDR1 is MGHRA and CDR2 is YSYEKL in the germline V gene. This CDR3 is 16 amino acids long. The CDR3 DNA follows: TGCGCCAGCAGCCAAGAGGCGACAGTGGCCAATCAGCCCCAGCATTTT. Encoded protein: CASSQEATVANQPQHF.

This clone came up a few times. The CDR3 here is CASSLFPQGSNYGYTF. The CDR3 DNA sequence: TGTGCCAGCAGCTTATTCCCCCAGGGGAGTAACTATGGCTACACCTTC. This chain links TRBV7-9 with TRBJ1-2; possible D gene TRBD1, 6 bases. Germline V gene data show CDR1 as SEHNR and CDR2 as FQNEAQ (reference sequence). The CDR3 consists of 16 residues. V was pared by 2 bases and J by 1 base, with 14 bases between. The whole variable domain, remainder taken from reference TRBV7-9 and TRBJ1-2, is DTGVSQNPRHKITKRGQNVTFRCDPISEHNRLYWYRQTLGQGPEFLTYFQNEAQLEKSRLLSDRFSAERPKGSFSTLEIQRTEQGDSAMYLCASSLFPQGSNYGYTFGSGTRLTVV.

The chain is built from TRBV27 and TRBJ2-1, with D maybe TRBD2 (6 bases). The CDR3 runs 14 residues. Germline V gives CDR1 MNHEY, CDR2 SMNVEV (reference sequence). V dropped 4 bases and J dropped 11 bases, with 18 bases sitting between them. CDR3 region: CASSYASGTLKQFF. The CDR3 DNA reads TGTGCCAGCAGTTACGCTTCGGGGACTCTTAAGCAGTTCTTC.

The CDR3 coding sequence is TGTGCCACCAGCAGAGACCGAGCGGGAGGGCCTGGAAATGAGCAGTTCTTC. It specifies CATSRDRAGGPGNEQFF. The rearrangement joins TRBV15 to TRBJ2-1; TRBD2 matches at 10 bases. This CDR3 contains 17 residues. Germline V gene data show CDR1 as LNHNV and CDR2 as YYDKDF (reference sequence). The J segment lost 7 bases and the V segment lost 0 bases, leaving 9 bases of the junction unmatched.

This chain connects TRBV20-1 to TRBJ1-2; D unclear. The CDR3 extends over 9 amino acids. V lost 4 bases, J lost 8 bases, and 5 bases lay in between. Germline V gene lookup returns CDR1 DFQATT and CDR2 SNEGSKA (reference sequence). The CDR3 bases are TGCAGTGCTACCCTAGGCTACACCTTC. It specifies CSATLGYTF.

The chain is built from TRBV25-1 and TRBJ1-1; 7 bases map to TRBD1. Trimming at V came to 8 bases and at J to 8 bases, leaving 8 bases not matched to a gene. The CDR3 totals 12 residues. CDR1 is MGHDK, CDR2 SYGVNS, per germline. The CDR3 region is CASGRQGMEAFF. The DNA for the CDR3 is TGTGCCAGCGGGAGACAGGGAATGGAAGCTTTCTTT. Supplemented by reference TRBV25-1 and TRBJ1-1, the full variable domain reads EADIYQTPRYLVIGTGKKITLECSQTMGHDKMYWYQQDPGMELHLIHYSYGVNSTEKGDLSSESTVSRIRTEHFPLTLESARPSHTSQYLCASGRQGMEAFFGQGTRLTVV.

The chain combines TRBV18 with TRBJ1-5; 7 nucleotides agree with TRBD1. Trimming at V came to 4 bases and at J to 2 bases, leaving 8 bases not matched to a gene. The CDR3 runs to 16 residues. Germline assignment: CDR1 KGHSH and CDR2 LQKENI. The CDR3 loop is CASSQAGGWGNQPQHF. DNA for the CDR3: TGTGCCAGCTCACAAGCAGGGGGTTGGGGCAATCAGCCCCAGCATTTT.